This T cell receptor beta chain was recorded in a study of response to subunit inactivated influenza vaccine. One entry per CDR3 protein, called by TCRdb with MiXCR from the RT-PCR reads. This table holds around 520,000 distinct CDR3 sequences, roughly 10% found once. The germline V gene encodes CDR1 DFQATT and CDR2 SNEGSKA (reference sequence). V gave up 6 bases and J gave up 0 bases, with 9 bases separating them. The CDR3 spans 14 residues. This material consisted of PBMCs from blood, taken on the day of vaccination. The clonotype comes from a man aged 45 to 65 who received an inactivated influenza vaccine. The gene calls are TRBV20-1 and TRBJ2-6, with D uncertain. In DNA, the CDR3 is TGCAGTGCACATTCCACCTCTGGGGCCAACGTCCTGACTTTC. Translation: CSAHSTSGANVLTF.